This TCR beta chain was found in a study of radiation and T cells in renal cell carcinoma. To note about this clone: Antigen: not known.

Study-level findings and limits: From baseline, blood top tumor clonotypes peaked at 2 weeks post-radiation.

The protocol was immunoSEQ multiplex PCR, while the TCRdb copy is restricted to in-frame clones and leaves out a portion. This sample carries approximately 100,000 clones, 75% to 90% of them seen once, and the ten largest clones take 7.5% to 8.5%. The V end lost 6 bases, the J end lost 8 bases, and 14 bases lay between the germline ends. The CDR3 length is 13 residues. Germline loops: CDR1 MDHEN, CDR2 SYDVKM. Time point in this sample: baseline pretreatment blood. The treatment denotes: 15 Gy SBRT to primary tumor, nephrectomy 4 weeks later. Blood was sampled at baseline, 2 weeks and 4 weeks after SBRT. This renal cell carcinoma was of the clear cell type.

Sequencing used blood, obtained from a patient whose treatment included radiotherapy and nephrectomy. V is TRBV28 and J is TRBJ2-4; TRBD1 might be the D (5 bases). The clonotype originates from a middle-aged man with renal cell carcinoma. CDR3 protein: CASRTTGVDIQYF. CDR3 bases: TGTGCCAGCAGAACTACAGGAGTGGACATTCAGTACTTC.